These T cell receptor beta chains were read from a single sample in a study of long-term antiretroviral therapy in people with HIV. Produced via immunoSEQ multiplex PCR; TCRdb's table is partial and in-frame only. The profile shows about 22,000 clones, more than 75% of them singletons. The source material was unsorted PBMCs, sampled 1.8 years before starting antiretroviral therapy. All receptors derive from a woman in her twenties or thirties with HIV. Each CDR3 is given with its conserved first and last residue. Each record gives: V gene, J gene, clone size, D gene, CDR3 DNA, CDR3 protein. A D gene is named only where the DNA matches it firmly. Size is stated for part of the rows, as once, few or many counts, or as a class when the clone is expanded.

>TRBV7-7|TRBJ1-4|few|.
TGTGCCAGCAGCTTAGGTGGCGGGGGGAGTGAAAAACTGTTTTTT
CASSLGGGGSEKLFF
>TRBV19|TRBJ1-3|.|.
TGTGCCAGTTTGTCTCGTCTCTCTGGAAACACCATATATTTT
CASLSRLSGNTIYF
>TRBV9|TRBJ2-3|.|TRBD2
TGTGCCAGCAGCTCCCTAGCGGGGGGGCCGGATACGCAGTATTTT
CASSSLAGGPDTQYF
>TRBV27|TRBJ2-1|once|TRBD1
TGTGCCAGCGCCCCCTTGGGACAGTACAATGAGCAGTTCTTC
CASAPLGQYNEQFF
>TRBV9|TRBJ1-1|.|.
TGTGCCAGCAGCGTAGATCCGGGAATGAACACTGAAGCTTTCTTT
CASSVDPGMNTEAFF
>TRBV7-3|TRBJ2-2|.|.
TGTGCCAGCAGCTTTCACGCTCCTTCTAACACCGGGGAGCTGTTTTTT
CASSFHAPSNTGELFF
>TRBV2|TRBJ2-2|.|TRBD2
TGTGCCAGCAGCCCGGGGTCTAGCGGGGCGAACACCGGGGAGCTGTTTTTT
CASSPGSSGANTGELFF
>TRBV6-1|TRBJ1-4|.|.
TGTGCCAGCAGTGAGAACAATCTCTCCAAACTGTTTTTT
CASSENNLSKLFF
>TRBV10-3|TRBJ1-1|.|.
TGTGCCATTTGTCAGGGGAAGAACACTGAAGCTTTCTTT
CAICQGKNTEAFF
>TRBV18|TRBJ2-1|.|.
TGTGCCAGCTCACCCCAAGGGGGGGCCTACAATGAGCAGTTCTTC
CASSPQGGAYNEQFF
>TRBV5-1|TRBJ2-3|.|.
TGCGCCAGCAGCTTGGCCGAGGAGGGGACGCAGTATTTT
CASSLAEEGTQYF
>TRBV7-9|TRBJ2-3|.|.
TGTGCCAGCAGCCCCGTCGGTACGCAGTATTTT
CASSPVGTQYF
>TRBV9|TRBJ2-7|.|.
TGTGCCAGCAGCCCCGGCAGCAACGAGCAGTACTTC
CASSPGSNEQYF
>TRBV6-5|TRBJ1-2|.|.
TGTGCCAGCAGTGGTCGCCTGTATGGCTACACCTTC
CASSGRLYGYTF
>TRBV23-1|TRBJ2-2|few|.
TGCGCCAGCGGGTTCTTAGGTTTTCCCGGGGAGCTGTTTTTT
CASGFLGFPGELFF
>TRBV29-1|TRBJ1-4|.|TRBD1
TGCAGCGTTGTACAGGGGGTAAGGGGTAATGAAAAACTGTTTTTT
CSVVQGVRGNEKLFF
>TRBV4-2|TRBJ1-1|.|TRBD1
TGTGCCAGCAGCTCCGGGACAGGGATCACTGAAGCTTTCTTT
CASSSGTGITEAFF
>TRBV6-1|TRBJ2-3|.|.
TGTGCCAGCAGTGAATTTAGATTGGGACAAGGCCCCACAGATACGCAGTATTTT
CASSEFRLGQGPTDTQYF
>TRBV29-1|TRBJ2-3|.|.
TGCAGCGTTGGGACCGACAGCACAGATACGCAGTATTTT
CSVGTDSTDTQYF
>TRBV19|TRBJ1-2|.|.
TGTGCCAGTACCTCAAGGGGGGGCCATGGCTACACCTTC
CASTSRGGHGYTF
>TRBV19|TRBJ2-4|.|.
TGTGCCAGTACCCAAGGGACATCCAAAAACATTCAGTACTTC
CASTQGTSKNIQYF
>TRBV6-6|TRBJ1-1|.|.
TGTGCCAGGCCGGAGTTTGAAGCTTTCTTT
CARPEFEAFF
>TRBV18|TRBJ1-6|.|.
TGTGCCAGCTCACCACAGAACACCCTCGGAGGACCCCTCCACTTT
CASSPQNTLGGPLHF
>TRBV30|TRBJ1-1|once|.
TGTGCCTGGAGTGTCGATAACACTGAAGCTTTCTTT
CAWSVDNTEAFF
>TRBV9|TRBJ2-5|.|.
TGTGCCAGCAGCGTAGTAGGAGAGACCCAGTACTTC
CASSVVGETQYF
>TRBV27|TRBJ1-5|.|TRBD1
TGTGCCAGCAGCCCTGGGACAGATAGCAATCAGCCCCAGCATTTT
CASSPGTDSNQPQHF
>TRBV6-1|TRBJ2-3|.|TRBD2
TGTGCCAGCAGTGAAGCGATTAGGGGAGCGGGGGATTACACAGATACGCAGTATTTT
CASSEAIRGAGDYTDTQYF
>TRBV30|TRBJ2-3|.|TRBD1
TGTGCCTGGAGTGTCCTGCAGGGGGCAGATACGCAGTATTTT
CAWSVLQGADTQYF
>TRBV30|TRBJ2-2|.|.
TGTGCCTGGAGTGGCGGCCCTCCGATGAAGACCGGGGAGCTGTTTTTT
CAWSGGPPMKTGELFF
>TRBV5-4|TRBJ2-5|.|.
TGTGCCAGCAGCTCCAAGGACCCCTCCGCAGAGACCCAGTACTTC
CASSSKDPSAETQYF
>TRBV29-1|TRBJ1-1|.|TRBD1
TGCAGCGCAGACAGGGAGGTGAACACTGAAGCTTTCTTT
CSADREVNTEAFF
>TRBV5-1|TRBJ1-5|few|.
TGCGCCAGCAGCTTGGAAGGGATACAGCCCCAGCATTTT
CASSLEGIQPQHF
>TRBV29-1|TRBJ1-2|.|TRBD1
TGCAGCGTTGAAGATTTAAGGGGGCCTTGGGGCTACACCTTC
CSVEDLRGPWGYTF